Below are 17 T cell receptor beta chains sequenced from a single sample in a study of blood T cells in healthy people across ages. For the second PCR, which ran for about 6 to 11 cycles, a sample-barcoded 5' primer and a J-beta primer mix were used. TCRdb reanalysed the 5' RACE reads using MiXCR and keeps one entry per CDR3 protein. This sample has some 1,000,000 distinct CDR3 sequences, with 20% to 25% found just once. Separately, the same data were catalogued under a study of T cells of mothers and their children.

Sequencing input: blood. These receptors were collected from a girl aged 2-10 years in good health.

This clonotype has more than one count but fewer than ten. This rearrangement joins TRBV7-2 to TRBJ1-2, with 10 bases matching TRBD1. Germline CDR1 and CDR2: SGHTA and FQGNSA. The CDR3 spans 15 residues. Unmatched junction bases numbered 3, after V lost 4 bases and J lost 1 base. The CDR3 sequence: CASSSGQGINYGYTF. CDR3 nucleotide sequence: TGTGCCAGCAGCTCGGGACAGGGGATTAACTATGGCTACACCTTC.

The chain employs TRBV2 and TRBJ2-5; TRBD2 might be the D (5 bases). TRBJ2-7 explains the end of the DNA better; the J call may be wrong. From germline, CDR1 is SNHLY and CDR2 FYNNEI. This CDR3 is built from 15 residues. The CDR3 DNA reads TGTGCCAGCAGTGGGACCTGGACTGCTCCCTACGAGCAGTACTTC. Translating it yields CASSGTWTAPYEQYF.

This clonotype was observed a handful of times. The chain recombines TRBV2 with TRBJ1-6; a possible D gene is TRBD1 (6 bases). The V end lost 5 bases, the J end lost 8 bases, and 16 bases lay between the germline ends. The CDR3 has 15 amino acids. The germline CDR1 and CDR2 sequences are SNHLY and FYNNEI. CDR3 DNA sequence: TGTGCCAGCAGTTTGGACGGACAGAGAGATTCACCCCTCCACTTT. This gives the protein CASSLDGQRDSPLHF.

This sequence joins TRBV7-6 and TRBJ2-3; D not certain. CDR3 length: 16 residues. Germline values: CDR1 SGHVS, CDR2 FNYEAQ. The V end was cut by 1 base, the J end by 2 bases, with 13 bases between. The chain's CDR3 is CASSLGSLGSTDTQYF. DNA for the CDR3: TGTGCCAGCAGCTTAGGTTCGCTGGGTTCCACAGATACGCAGTATTTT. The full variable domain, its missing parts supplied by reference TRBV7-6 and TRBJ2-3, is GAGVSQSPRYKVTKRGQDVALRCDPISGHVSLYWYRQALGQGPEFLTYFNYEAQQDKSGLPNDRFSAERPEGSISTLTIQRTEQRDSAMYRCASSLGSLGSTDTQYFGPGTRLTVL.

The CDR3 DNA follows: TGCAGTGCTAGTATGACTAGCGGGGGGGTCGATACGCAGTATTTT. It is translated as CSASMTSGGVDTQYF. This sequence joins TRBV20-1 and TRBJ2-3, with 14 bases fitting TRBD2. The CDR3 is made up of 15 amino acids. Trimming at V came to 3 bases and at J to 6 bases, leaving 5 bases not matched to a gene. Germline-derived CDR1 and CDR2 are DFQATT and SNEGSKA (reference sequence).

This rearrangement joins TRBV28 to TRBJ1-2; D remains ambiguous. V dropped 5 bases and J dropped 4 bases, with 8 bases sitting between them. Germline V lookup: CDR1 MDHEN, CDR2 SYDVKM. This CDR3 spans 12 amino acids. CDR3 amino acids: CASSPRLYGYTF. CDR3 nucleotides: TGTGCCAGCAGTCCCCGACTCTATGGCTACACCTTC.

In its sample, this clonotype was seen a few times. This chain uses TRBV4-1 with TRBJ2-7; the match to TRBD1 covers 10 bases. The CDR3 runs to 18 residues. Losses at the gene ends were 3 bases for V and 4 bases for J; bases not matched to a gene: 15. In germline, CDR1 is MGHRA, CDR2 YSYEKL. The CDR3 region has the DNA TGCGCCAGCAGCCATCGGCTTGAGGCCGGGACAGGGGTATACGAGCAGTACTTC. Protein sequence: CASSHRLEAGTGVYEQYF.

The chain recombines TRBV4-1 with TRBJ2-5; TRBD1 is a possible D gene (5 bases). In germline, CDR1 is MGHRA, CDR2 YSYEKL. The CDR3 runs to 14 residues. Trimming left V 0 bases short and J 4 bases short, with 9 bases between. As DNA, the CDR3 is TGCGCCAGCAGCCAAGATGGCAGGGTAGAGACCCAGTACTTC. Amino acids: CASSQDGRVETQYF.

This clonotype was picked up a small number of times. At one end, the junction sequence differs from germline, possibly due to a read error. CDR3: CSWCGGESYNEQFF. As DNA, the CDR3 is TGTAGTTGGTGCGGGGGGGAGTCCTACAATGAGCAGTTCTTC. The chain couples TRBV29-1 to TRBJ2-1, with 9 bases matching TRBD2. This CDR3 region has 14 residues. Germline lookup yields CDR1 SQVTM and CDR2 ANQGSEA.

This clonotype was counted only a few times. The chain is built from TRBV28 and TRBJ1-4, with no clear D. The V end lost 3 bases, the J end lost 8 bases, and 16 bases lay between the germline ends. In germline, CDR1 is MDHEN, CDR2 SYDVKM. This CDR3 has 15 residues. In nucleotides, the CDR3 is TGTGCCAGCAGTTTCTTAAAAGCCAGCAGCGAAAAACTGTTTTTT. Its protein is CASSFLKASSEKLFF.

Worth noting for this clonotype: One end of the junction varies from germline; a read error may be responsible. The gene calls are TRBV7-8 and TRBJ2-3; 7 nucleotides align to TRBD2. The CDR3 length is 17 residues. Germline CDR1 reads SGHVS; CDR2 reads FQNEAQ. CDR3 protein: CASSLDASGVSTDTRYF. The CDR3 coding sequence is TGTGCCAGCAGCTTAGATGCCAGCGGGGTTAGCACAGATACGCGGTATTTT.

This clonotype showed up just a few times. The chain couples TRBV20-1 to TRBJ2-1; TRBD2 matches at 15 bases. Germline V gene sequence: CDR1 DFQATT, CDR2 SNEGSKA (reference sequence). With V trimmed by 0 bases and J by 10 bases, 4 bases remained unmatched. This CDR3 has 15 amino acids. This CDR3 is CSAREGTSGGMEQFF. The CDR3 DNA sequence: TGCAGTGCTAGAGAGGGGACTAGCGGGGGGATGGAGCAGTTCTTC.

The V call is TRBV5-6, the J call TRBJ2-3, with 10 bases that match TRBD2. From germline, CDR1 is SGHDT and CDR2 YYEEEE. The CDR3 sequence is 15 residues long. After removal of 5 bases from V and 2 bases from J, the junction contained 5 bases not matched to a gene. The CDR3 sequence is CASRFGLAVTDTQYF. For the CDR3, the DNA is TGTGCCAGCAGATTCGGACTAGCGGTCACAGATACGCAGTATTTT.

This clonotype was detected a few times. The V call is TRBV7-2, the J call TRBJ1-2, with D perhaps matching TRBD1 (5 bases). There are 13 residues in the CDR3. CDR1 is SGHTA and CDR2 is FQGNSA in the germline V gene. The V end was cut by 3 bases, the J end by 6 bases, with 11 bases between. CDR3 sequence: CASSLRGVDGYTF. The CDR3 DNA reads TGTGCCAGCAGCTTGAGAGGGGTGGATGGCTACACCTTC. The full variable domain, completed using reference TRBV7-2 and TRBJ1-2, is GAGVSQSPSNKVTEKGKDVELRCDPISGHTALYWYRQSLGQGLEFLIYFQGNSAPDKSGLPSDRFSAERTGGSVSTLTIQRTQQEDSAVYLCASSLRGVDGYTFGSGTRLTVV.

V is TRBV19 and J is TRBJ1-5; D ambiguous. The CDR3 loop spans 13 amino acids. Germline loops: CDR1 LNHDA, CDR2 SQIVND (reference sequence). V dropped 3 bases and J dropped 7 bases, with 10 bases sitting between them. DNA for the CDR3: TGTGCCAGTAGTATCAAGAGTGAACAGCCCCAGCATTTT. Protein product: CASSIKSEQPQHF.

This clonotype was seen a few times. As DNA, the CDR3 is TGTGCCAGCATGGTGGGTCGCACAGATACGCAGTATTTT. Amino acids: CASMVGRTDTQYF. J is TRBJ2-3 and V is TRBV2; D uncertain. Germline CDR1 and CDR2: SNHLY and FYNNEI. Trimming shortened V by 7 bases and J by 1 base, and 9 bases separated the two germline ends. This CDR3 spans 13 amino acids.

This chain's CDR3 is CASNRGAGTEAFF. The CDR3 nucleotides read TGTGCCAGCAACAGGGGGGCTGGCACTGAAGCTTTCTTT. V usage is TRBV6-5 and J usage is TRBJ1-1; 8 bases match TRBD1. This CDR3 spans 13 amino acids. The J segment lost 4 bases and the V segment lost 7 bases, leaving 5 bases of the junction unmatched. Germline CDR1 MNHEY, CDR2 SVGAGI.